This TCR beta chain is drawn from a study of blood T cell repertoires in COVID-19. Generated by immunoSEQ multiplex PCR, the TCRdb table keeps only in-frame clones and is missing some. Of about 200,000 clones in the sample, around nine tenths were seen once. Germline loops: CDR1 SEHNR, CDR2 FQNEAQ (reference sequence). The CDR3 consists of 11 residues. The germline V and J ends were trimmed by 5 bases and 12 bases, with 11 bases remaining between them. Sequenced material: PBMCs or T cells enriched from blood (not recorded which). The clonotype comes from a woman between 25 and 40 years old with acute COVID-19. The J gene is TRBJ2-1, the V gene TRBV7-9; D is possibly TRBD1 (5 bases). CDR3 nucleotides: TGTGCCAGCAGCCGCTCCCAGGGGCAGTTCTTC. Its protein is CASSRSQGQFF.